Listed here are 8 T cell receptor beta chains from one sample, sequenced in a study of CD8 T cells in ankylosing spondylitis. TCRdb re-called the 5' RACE reads through MiXCR, storing one row per CDR3 protein. Of around 300,000 distinct CDR3 sequences in the sample, 20% to 25% were seen once. The sample consisted of blood, either unsorted or a sorted T cell fraction (not recorded which). All receptors come from a female donor with ankylosing spondylitis or in good health (not recorded which).

The chain recombines TRBV20-1 with TRBJ2-3; no reliable D call. From germline, CDR1 is DFQATT and CDR2 SNEGSKA (reference sequence). This CDR3 contains 10 residues. Trimming removed 3 bases from V and 6 bases from J, with 4 bases in between. CDR3 nucleotide sequence: TGCAGTGCTAGCGAGGATACGCAGTATTTT. It yields the protein CSASEDTQYF.

This clonotype was found a few times. The chain has TRBV12-3 or TRBV12-4 and TRBJ2-3; TRBD2 is a possible D gene (5 bases). The V gene lost 4 bases and the J gene lost 14 bases, with 13 bases spanning the gap. CDR3 length equals 11 residues. The CDR3 sequence: CASSSSGVGYF. CDR3 sequence (DNA): TGTGCCAGCAGTTCGAGCGGAGTCGGGTATTTT.

V and J are TRBV20-1 and TRBJ1-6; D uncertain. The CDR3 covers 16 residues. Trimming removed 6 bases at V and 6 bases at J, with 21 bases between. Germline-derived CDR1 and CDR2 are DFQATT and SNEGSKA (reference sequence). The chain's CDR3 is CSAKHLGSGSNSPLHF. CDR3 sequence (DNA): TGCAGTGCCAAGCACTTGGGATCGGGAAGTAATTCACCCCTCCACTTT.

The J gene is TRBJ2-6, the V gene TRBV6-1; D is tentatively TRBD1 or TRBD2 (5 bases each). CDR3 length: 18 residues. V lost 5 bases and J 0 bases, leaving 17 bases between the germline ends. Germline V CDR1 and CDR2: MNHNS, SASEGT. CDR3 sequence (DNA): TGTGCCAGCAGTCCGGGACGCATCTCACGCTCTGGGGCCAACGTCCTGACTTTC. Translated: CASSPGRISRSGANVLTF.

This rearrangement joins TRBV15 to TRBJ2-7; D is uncertain. This CDR3 is 14 amino acids long. V was clipped by 0 bases and J by 6 bases, with 12 bases between them. From germline, CDR1 is LNHNV and CDR2 YYDKDF (reference sequence). The DNA of the CDR3 is TGTGCCACCAGCAGAGATTCGAGATCCGGCGAGCAGTACTTC. Encoded protein: CATSRDSRSGEQYF.

This clonotype has just a few counts. The CDR3 loop is CASSLLGGQFF. The CDR3 bases are TGTGCCAGCAGCTTGTTAGGGGGCCAGTTCTTC. The chain joins TRBV5-5 to TRBJ2-1; 7 bases fit TRBD1. The germline CDR1 and CDR2 sequences are SGHKS and YYEKEE (reference sequence). The CDR3 has 11 residues. V lost 1 base, J lost 13 bases, and 2 bases stayed unmatched. The complete variable domain, with remaining parts taken from reference TRBV5-5 and TRBJ2-1, reads DAGVTQSPTHLIKTRGQQVTLRCSPISGHKSVSWYQQVLGQGPQFIFQYYEKEERGRGNFPDRFSARQFPNYSSELNVNALLLGDSALYLCASSLLGGQFFGPGTRLTVL.

This clonotype is a singleton in its sample. J is TRBJ2-6 and V is TRBV9; D call uncertain. Deletions cut 1 base from V and 3 bases from J, with 2 bases between. This CDR3 is 13 amino acids long. The germline V gene has CDR1 SGDLS and CDR2 YYNGEE. CDR3 loop: CASSVLGANVLTF. CDR3 bases: TGTGCCAGCAGCGTACTTGGGGCCAACGTCCTGACTTTC. Using reference TRBV9 and TRBJ2-6 for the parts outside the CDR3, the full variable domain is DSGVTQTPKHLITATGQRVTLRCSPRSGDLSVYWYQQSLDQGLQFLIQYYNGEERAKGNILERFSAQQFPDLHSELNLSSLELGDSALYFCASSVLGANVLTFGAGSRLTVL.

The chain recombines TRBV12-3 or TRBV12-4 with TRBJ2-7, with D unclear. V lost 0 bases and J 4 bases, leaving 13 bases between the germline ends. The CDR3 covers 15 residues. The CDR3 loop reads CASSLAVGWAYEQYF. The CDR3 region has the DNA TGTGCCAGCAGTTTAGCGGTGGGCTGGGCTTACGAGCAGTACTTC.